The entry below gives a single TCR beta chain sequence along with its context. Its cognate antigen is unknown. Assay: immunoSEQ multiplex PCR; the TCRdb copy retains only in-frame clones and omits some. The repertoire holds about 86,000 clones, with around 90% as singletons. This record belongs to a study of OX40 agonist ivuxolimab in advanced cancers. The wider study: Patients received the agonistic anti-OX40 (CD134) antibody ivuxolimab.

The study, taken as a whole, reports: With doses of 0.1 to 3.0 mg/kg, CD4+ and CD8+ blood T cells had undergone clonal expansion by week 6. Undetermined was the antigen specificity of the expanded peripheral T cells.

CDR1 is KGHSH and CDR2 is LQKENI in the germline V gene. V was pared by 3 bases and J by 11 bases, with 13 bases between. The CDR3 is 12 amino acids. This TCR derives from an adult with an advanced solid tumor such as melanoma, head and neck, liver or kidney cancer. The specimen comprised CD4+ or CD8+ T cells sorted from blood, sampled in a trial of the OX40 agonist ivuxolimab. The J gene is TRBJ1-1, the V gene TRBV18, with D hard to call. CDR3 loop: CASSPSGEEAFF. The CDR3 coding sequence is TGTGCCAGCTCACCTTCTGGCGAGGAGGCTTTCTTT.